This TCR beta chain comes out of a study of blood T cell repertoires in COVID-19. Sequencing used immunoSEQ multiplex PCR; TCRdb keeps in-frame clones, though not all of them. The sample lists 390,000 or so clones; about four fifths were seen once. Deletions cut 7 bases from V and 2 bases from J, with 14 bases between. Germline loops: CDR1 SGHDT, CDR2 YYEEEE. CDR3 length: 14 residues. The source material was PBMCs or T cells enriched from blood (not recorded which). The chain links TRBV5-6 to TRBJ2-3; D call uncertain. The source is a woman aged 45-65 years who had recovered from COVID-19. CDR3 region: CASAPVTNTDTQYF. As DNA, the CDR3 is TGTGCCAGCGCCCCGGTGACAAACACAGATACGCAGTATTTT.